The T cell receptor beta chain described here comes from a study of shared clonotypes between healthy human individuals. Sequencing was performed with immunoSEQ multiplex PCR; in TCRdb, only in-frame clones are kept and a portion is missing. The data show 2.3 million or so clones, with 93% seen just once and 0.39% held by the top ten. There are 12 residues in the CDR3. CDR1 and CDR2 from the germline V gene are SGHRS and YFSETQ. V was shortened by 4 bases and J by 1 base, with 5 bases between the two germline ends. The chain combines TRBV5-1 with TRBJ2-5; a weak D match, TRBD2 (5 bases). This receptor was obtained from a man aged 18 to 29 in good health. Some clones in this sample may be carry-over from other donors' samples. Input material: naive CD4+ T cells from PBMCs. Stated subset: CD45RA+ positively selected. Here the CDR3 reads CASSEGQETQYF. The DNA of the CDR3 is TGCGCCAGCAGCGAGGGCCAAGAGACCCAGTACTTC.